Given below is one TCR beta chain in context. This record belongs to a study of OX40 agonist ivuxolimab in advanced cancers. Study-wide context: Treatment received earlier with anti-PD-1, anti-PD-L1 or anti-CTLA-4 agents was allowed, and 40% had some. Partial responses were achieved by three patients, one with hepatocellular carcinoma and two with cutaneous melanoma.

Repertoires were generated with immunoSEQ multiplex PCR, while TCRdb's copy carries only in-frame clones and drops some. The table has some 86,000 clones, about 85% seen once. Germline assignment: CDR1 SGHRS and CDR2 YFSETQ. V was cut by 4 bases and J by 10 bases, with 20 bases left in between. This CDR3 comprises 14 residues. The sequences come from CD4+ or CD8+ T cells sorted from blood, collected in a trial of the OX40 agonist ivuxolimab. This chain connects TRBV5-1 to TRBJ1-1; D unresolved. The sequence derives from an adult with an advanced solid tumor such as melanoma, head and neck, liver or kidney cancer. The DNA of the CDR3 is TGCGCCAGCAGCGCCGGGCCCTCTCCCCCAACAGCTTTCTTT. It specifies CASSAGPSPPTAFF.